The source of this TCR beta chain is a study of T-cell reconstitution after alpha-beta-depleted transplantation in children (dated by TCRdb to 2016 to 2017). Background on the whole study: Using TCR repertoire profiling, the study quantitatively followed how T-cell immune reconstitution unfolded in children after TCRalphabeta/CD19-depleted allogeneic hematopoietic cell transplantation. Beyond this particular receptor, the publication reports: Hyperexpanded clone frequencies declined over subsequent months; after one year, T-cell counts and TCRbeta diversity were mostly attributed to newly produced T cells. In some patients, high TCRbeta diversity at day 60 was attributed to recipient T cells and intrathymic progenitors that had survived conditioning. The apparently early alphabetaT-cell count recovery about two months after transplant was reportedly dependent on only several hundred rapidly expanded clones derived from non-depleted graft cells.

The intended sense of this specimen's treatment or condition label: allogeneic hematopoietic cell transplantation with graft depleted of TCRalphabeta T cells and CD19 B cells. TCRalphabeta/CD19-depleted allogeneic hematopoietic cell grafts were given to the transplant recipients, all of whom were children. Library generation was performed with PCR. The listed sequencing device is Illumina HiSeq 2500. TCR libraries were prepared with molecular barcoding, using unique molecular identifiers to normalize TCRbeta repertoire quantification. TCRdb cleaned the public reads at Q25 with fastp, built clones with MiXCR and kept in-frame beta chains. CDR3 protein sequences are deduplicated, and each keeps its most common genes and DNA. Present in this sample are 90,000 to 100,000 distinct CDR3 sequences, 23% of which were seen just once. Of the sample, roughly a fifth is held by the ten largest clones. The table lists this clonotype with a few counts. No antigen is known for it. No base quality information exists; no much larger clone differs at one position.

V lost 2 bases and J lost 4 bases, and the count of bases not matched to a germline gene is 3. CDR1 and CDR2 (SQVTM, ANQGSEA) derive from the germline V gene. Taken from cysteine to phenylalanine, the CDR3 has 13 residues. The kept DNA is CDR3 alone, 39 bases in frame from the first base. This TCR derives from a boy under 10 years old with acute lymphoblastic leukemia, due to receive a stem cell transplant. The sample here was PBMCs, taken before TCRalphabeta/CD19-depleted stem cell transplant. Here the chain combines TRBV29-1 and TRBJ2-5, with 8 central nucleotides matching TRBD2. The CDR3 in this case is CSVETSGGETQYF. The DNA sequence is TGCAGCGTTGAAACTAGCGGAGGAGAGACCCAGTACTTC. Extended through the reference TRBV29-1 and TRBJ2-5 proteins, this CDR3 yields the full variable domain: SAVISQKPSRDICQRGTSLTIQCQVDSQVTMMFWYRQQPGQSLTLIATANQGSEATYESGFVIDKFPISRPNLTFSTLTVSNMSPEDSSIYLCSVETSGGETQYFGPGTRLLVL.